This T cell receptor beta chain was sequenced in a study of cytomegalovirus exposure and HLA in healthy donors. Study outcomes and limitations: Most likely, a cluster of highly shared sequence variants arose as a sequencing artifact. More clonal expansion characterized HLA-associated TCR beta chains than equally common others in a later analysis. Exclusion applied to some V segments, including TRBV6-2 and TRBV6-3, as they were indistinguishable.

The CDR3 totals 20 residues. The V end was cut by 0 bases, the J end by 0 bases, with 21 bases between. A few counts support this clone. Its antigen is still unknown. It was with 60 Vbeta and 13 Jbeta primers that the PCR ran. The repertoire was sequenced with immunoSEQ multiplex PCR; TCRdb's copy has only in-frame clones and lacks some. The table has 80,000 to 100,000 clones, about 81% seen once. The receptor was isolated from a man aged 40-49 years in good health and CMV-seronegative. The sequenced sample consisted of PBMCs. The J gene is TRBJ2-4, the V gene TRBV23-1; no definite D call. TRBV23-1 carries the ORF label, with uncertain function. Here the CDR3 DNA reads TGCGCCAGCAGTCAATCGGATAGCCAGTATCTAATTTTAGCCAAAAACATTCAGTACTTC. Translating it yields CASSQSDSQYLILAKNIQYF.